There are many counts of the clone carrying this T cell receptor (beta chain). No antigen is known for it. The data were taken from a study of T-cell reconstitution after alpha-beta-depleted transplantation in children. Whole-study results and caveats: Expanded graft clones, several hundred of them, were reportedly the source of alpha-beta T cells about two months after transplant. Surviving recipient T cells and thymic progenitors underlay high day-60 TCRbeta diversity in some patients.

Looked up from germline, CDR1 is SEHNR and CDR2 is FQNEAQ (reference sequence). Trimming took off 0 bases at V and 1 base at J, with 6 bases between the two ends. The CDR3 extends over 14 amino acids. Researchers prepared the TCRbeta library using unique molecular identifiers, the study reports. TCRdb re-called the PCR reads with MiXCR, one entry per CDR3 protein. The sample lists approximately 1,000,000 distinct CDR3 sequences, about 30% seen once, with roughly 31% in the top ten. The chain joins TRBV7-9 to TRBJ1-1, with D maybe TRBD1 (5 bases). The sample in question was PBMCs, mostly from graft donor cells, obtained 360 days after TCRalphabeta/CD19-depleted stem cell transplant. The TCR sequence derives from a boy under two years old who had a stem cell transplant for SCID, so the T cells may come from the graft donor. In DNA, the CDR3 is TGTGCCAGCAGCTTAGCTCAGGGGAACACTGAAGCTTTCTTT. Its protein is CASSLAQGNTEAFF.